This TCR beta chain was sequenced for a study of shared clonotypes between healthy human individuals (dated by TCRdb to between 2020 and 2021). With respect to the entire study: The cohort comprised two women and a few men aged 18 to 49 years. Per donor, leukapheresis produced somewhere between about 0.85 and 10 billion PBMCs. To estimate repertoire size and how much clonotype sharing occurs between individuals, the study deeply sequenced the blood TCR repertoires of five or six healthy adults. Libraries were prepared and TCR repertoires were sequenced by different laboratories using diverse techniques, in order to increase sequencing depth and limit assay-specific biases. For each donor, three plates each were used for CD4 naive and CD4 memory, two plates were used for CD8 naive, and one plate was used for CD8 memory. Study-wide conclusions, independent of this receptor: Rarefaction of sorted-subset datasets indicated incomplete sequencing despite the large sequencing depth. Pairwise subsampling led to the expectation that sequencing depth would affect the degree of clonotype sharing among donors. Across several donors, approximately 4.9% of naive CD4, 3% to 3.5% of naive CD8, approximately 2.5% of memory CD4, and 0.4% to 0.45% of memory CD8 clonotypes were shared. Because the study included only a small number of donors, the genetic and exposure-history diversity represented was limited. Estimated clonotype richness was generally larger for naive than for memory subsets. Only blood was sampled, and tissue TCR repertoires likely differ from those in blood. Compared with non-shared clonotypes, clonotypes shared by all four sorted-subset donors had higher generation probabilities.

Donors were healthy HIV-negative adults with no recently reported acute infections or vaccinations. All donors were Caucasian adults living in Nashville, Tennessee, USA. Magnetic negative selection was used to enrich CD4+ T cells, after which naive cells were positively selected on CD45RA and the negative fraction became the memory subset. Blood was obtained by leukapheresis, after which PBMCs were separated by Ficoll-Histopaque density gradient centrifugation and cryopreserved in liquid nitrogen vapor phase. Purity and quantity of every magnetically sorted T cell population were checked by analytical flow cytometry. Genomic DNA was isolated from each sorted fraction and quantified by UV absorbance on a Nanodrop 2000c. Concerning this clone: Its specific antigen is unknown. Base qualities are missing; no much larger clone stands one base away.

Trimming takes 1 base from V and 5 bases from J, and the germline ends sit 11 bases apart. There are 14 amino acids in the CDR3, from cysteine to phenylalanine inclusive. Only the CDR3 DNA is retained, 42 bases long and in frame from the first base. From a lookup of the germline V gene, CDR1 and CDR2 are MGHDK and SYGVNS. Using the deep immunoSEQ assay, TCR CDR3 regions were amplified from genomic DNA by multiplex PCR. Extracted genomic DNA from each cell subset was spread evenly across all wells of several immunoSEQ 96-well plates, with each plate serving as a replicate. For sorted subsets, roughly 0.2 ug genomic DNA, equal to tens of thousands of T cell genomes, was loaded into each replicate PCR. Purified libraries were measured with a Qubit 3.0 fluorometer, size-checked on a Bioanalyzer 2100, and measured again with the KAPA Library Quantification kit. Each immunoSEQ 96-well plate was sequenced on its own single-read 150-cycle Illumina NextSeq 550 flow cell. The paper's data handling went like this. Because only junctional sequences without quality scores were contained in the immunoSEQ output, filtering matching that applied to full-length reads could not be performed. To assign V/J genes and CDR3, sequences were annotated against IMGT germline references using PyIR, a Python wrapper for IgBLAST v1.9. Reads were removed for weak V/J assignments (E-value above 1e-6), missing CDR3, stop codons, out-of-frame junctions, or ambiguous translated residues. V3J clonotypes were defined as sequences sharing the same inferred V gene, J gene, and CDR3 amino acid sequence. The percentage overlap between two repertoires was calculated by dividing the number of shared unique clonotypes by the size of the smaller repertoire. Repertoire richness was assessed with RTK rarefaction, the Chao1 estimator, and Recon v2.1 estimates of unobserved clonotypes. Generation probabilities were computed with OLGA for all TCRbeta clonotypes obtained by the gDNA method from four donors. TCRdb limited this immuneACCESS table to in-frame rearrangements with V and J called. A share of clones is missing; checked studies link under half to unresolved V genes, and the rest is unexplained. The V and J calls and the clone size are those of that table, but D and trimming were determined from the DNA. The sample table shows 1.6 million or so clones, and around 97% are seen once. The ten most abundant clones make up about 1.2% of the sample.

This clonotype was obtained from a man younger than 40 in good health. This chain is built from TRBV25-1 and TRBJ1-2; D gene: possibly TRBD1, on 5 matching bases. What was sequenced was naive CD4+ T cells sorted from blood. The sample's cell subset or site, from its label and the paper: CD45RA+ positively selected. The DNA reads TGTGCCAGCAGTGAATGGGGAACAGGTTATGGCTACACCTTC. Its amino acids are CASSEWGTGYGYTF.